This T cell receptor (beta chain) was obtained from a study of shared clonotypes between healthy human individuals. Whole-study context: Each donor's CD8 memory used one plate, CD8 naive two, each CD4 subset three.

This CDR3 region has 13 residues. Germline assignment: CDR1 MGHRA and CDR2 YSYEKL. The ends were cut back, 4 bases at V and 5 bases at J, with 11 bases in the middle. Study results and caveats: With few donors, the genetic and exposure-history diversity represented was limited.

Researchers divided each subset's genomic DNA evenly across several immunoSEQ plates. The data were produced by immunoSEQ multiplex PCR, yet TCRdb's version contains in-frame clones alone and is incomplete. The repertoire holds 550,000 to 800,000 clones, less than 95% seen once, with 34% in the top ten. Notes on this clone: Its antigen remains unknown.

The rearrangement links TRBV4-1 to TRBJ2-5; a possible D gene is TRBD1 (6 bases). The sample was memory CD8+ T cells from PBMCs. Subset in this sample: CD45RO+ cells pooled with CCR7-negative TemRA cells. The sequence was obtained from a man between 18 and 29 years old in good health. Some clones in this sample may be carry-over from other donors' samples. The CDR3 DNA reads TGCGCCAGCAGCCTACAGGGATGGGAGACCCAGTACTTC. This encodes CASSLQGWETQYF.